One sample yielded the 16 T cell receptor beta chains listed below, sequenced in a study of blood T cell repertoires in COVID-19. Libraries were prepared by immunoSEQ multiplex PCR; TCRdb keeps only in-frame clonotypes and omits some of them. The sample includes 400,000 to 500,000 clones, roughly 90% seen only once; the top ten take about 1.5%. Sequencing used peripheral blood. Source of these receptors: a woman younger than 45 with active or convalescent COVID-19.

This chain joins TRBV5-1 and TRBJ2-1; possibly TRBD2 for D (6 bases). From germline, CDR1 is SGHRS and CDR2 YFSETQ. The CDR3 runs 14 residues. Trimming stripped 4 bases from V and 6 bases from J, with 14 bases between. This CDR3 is CASSPTAGSNEQFF. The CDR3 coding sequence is TGCGCCAGCAGCCCCACGGCGGGGTCCAATGAGCAGTTCTTC.

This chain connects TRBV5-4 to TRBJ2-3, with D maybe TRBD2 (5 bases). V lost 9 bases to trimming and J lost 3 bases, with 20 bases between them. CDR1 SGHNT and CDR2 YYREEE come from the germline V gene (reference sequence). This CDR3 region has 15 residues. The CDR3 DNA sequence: TGTGCCACCCAAACGGGGAGCGCGAGGACAGATACGCAGTATTTT. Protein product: CATQTGSARTDTQYF.

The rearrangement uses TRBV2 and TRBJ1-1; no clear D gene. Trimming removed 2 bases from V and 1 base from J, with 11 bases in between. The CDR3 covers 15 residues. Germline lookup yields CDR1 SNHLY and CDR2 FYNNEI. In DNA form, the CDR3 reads TGTGCCAGCAGTGAATGGGGAGAGGAGAACACTGAAGCTTTCTTT. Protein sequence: CASSEWGEENTEAFF.

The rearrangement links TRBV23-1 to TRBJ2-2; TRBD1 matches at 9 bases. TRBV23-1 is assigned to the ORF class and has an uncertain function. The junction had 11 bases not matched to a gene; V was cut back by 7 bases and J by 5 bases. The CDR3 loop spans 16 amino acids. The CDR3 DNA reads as TGCGCCAGCACGCCGATGGGGACAGGGCCTACCGGGGAGCTGTTTTTT. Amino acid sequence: CASTPMGTGPTGELFF.

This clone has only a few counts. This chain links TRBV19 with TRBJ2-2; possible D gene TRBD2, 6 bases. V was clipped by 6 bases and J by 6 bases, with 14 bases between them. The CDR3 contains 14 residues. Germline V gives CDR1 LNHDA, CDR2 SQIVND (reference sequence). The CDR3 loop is CASRRFWGAGELFF. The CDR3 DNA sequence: TGTGCCAGTAGAAGATTCTGGGGGGCCGGGGAGCTGTTTTTT.

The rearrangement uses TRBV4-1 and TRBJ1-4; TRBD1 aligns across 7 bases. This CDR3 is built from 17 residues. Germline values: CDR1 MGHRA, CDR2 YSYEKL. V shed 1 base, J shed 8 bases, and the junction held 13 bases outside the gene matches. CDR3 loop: CASSQADTGDPREKLFF. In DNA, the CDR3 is TGCGCCAGCAGCCAAGCCGATACAGGGGATCCGCGGGAAAAACTGTTTTTT.

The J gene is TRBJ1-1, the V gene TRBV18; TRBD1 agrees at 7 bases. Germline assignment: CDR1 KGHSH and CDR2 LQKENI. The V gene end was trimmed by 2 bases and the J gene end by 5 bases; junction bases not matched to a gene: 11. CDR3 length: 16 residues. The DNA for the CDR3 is TGTGCCAGCTCACCAGAGTCGACAGGGATGAGAACTGAAGCTTTCTTT. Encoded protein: CASSPESTGMRTEAFF.

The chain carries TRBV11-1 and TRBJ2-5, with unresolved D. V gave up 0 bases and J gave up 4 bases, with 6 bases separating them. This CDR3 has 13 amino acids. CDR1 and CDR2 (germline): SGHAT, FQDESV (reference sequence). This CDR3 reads CASSLAPRETQYF. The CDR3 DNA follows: TGTGCCAGCAGCTTAGCGCCTAGAGAGACCCAGTACTTC.

The CDR3 DNA is TGTGCCAGCAGCCAAGCTCTCGAGCAGTACTTC. It is translated as CASSQALEQYF. The chain couples TRBV4-2 to TRBJ2-7; D uncertain. The V and J ends lost 1 base and 6 bases respectively, with 4 bases between them. The CDR3 length is 11 residues. Germline CDR1 LGHNA, CDR2 YNFKEQ.

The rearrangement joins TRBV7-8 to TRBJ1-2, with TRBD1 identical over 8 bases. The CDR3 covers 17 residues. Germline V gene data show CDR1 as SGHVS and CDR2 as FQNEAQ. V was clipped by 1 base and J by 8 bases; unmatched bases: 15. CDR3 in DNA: TGTGCCAGCAGCTTAGAATCCCACGCCACAGGGGGACGGGGCTACACCTTC. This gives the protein CASSLESHATGGRGYTF.

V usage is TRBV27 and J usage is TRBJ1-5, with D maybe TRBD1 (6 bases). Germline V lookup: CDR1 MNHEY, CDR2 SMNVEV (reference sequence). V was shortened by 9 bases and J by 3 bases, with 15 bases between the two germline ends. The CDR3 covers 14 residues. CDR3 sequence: CASQLQGDNQPQHF. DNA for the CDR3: TGTGCCAGTCAGTTACAGGGAGACAATCAGCCCCAGCATTTT.

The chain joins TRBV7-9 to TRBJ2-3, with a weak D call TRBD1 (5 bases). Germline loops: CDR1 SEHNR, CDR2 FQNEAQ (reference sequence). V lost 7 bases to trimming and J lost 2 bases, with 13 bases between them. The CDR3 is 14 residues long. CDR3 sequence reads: CASTDSTDTDTQYF. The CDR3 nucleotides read TGTGCCAGCACCGACTCGACAGACACAGATACGCAGTATTTT.

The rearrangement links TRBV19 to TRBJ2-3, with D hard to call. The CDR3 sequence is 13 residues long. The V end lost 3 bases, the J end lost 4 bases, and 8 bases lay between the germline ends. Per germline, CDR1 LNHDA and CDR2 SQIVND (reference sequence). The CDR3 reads CASSIPNSDTQYF. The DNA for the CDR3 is TGTGCCAGTAGTATCCCCAACTCAGATACGCAGTATTTT. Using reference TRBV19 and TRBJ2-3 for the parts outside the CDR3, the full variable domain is DGGITQSPKYLFRKEGQNVTLSCEQNLNHDAMYWYRQDPGQGLRLIYYSQIVNDFQKGDIAEGYSVSREKKESFPLTVTSAQKNPTAFYLCASSIPNSDTQYFGPGTRLTVL.

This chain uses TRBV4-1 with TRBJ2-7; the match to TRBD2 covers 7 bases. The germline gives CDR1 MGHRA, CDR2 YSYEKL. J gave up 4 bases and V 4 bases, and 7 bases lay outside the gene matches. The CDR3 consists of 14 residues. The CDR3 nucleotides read TGCGCCAGCAGCCCGGGATGGGGGGGATACGAGCAGTACTTC. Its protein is CASSPGWGGYEQYF.

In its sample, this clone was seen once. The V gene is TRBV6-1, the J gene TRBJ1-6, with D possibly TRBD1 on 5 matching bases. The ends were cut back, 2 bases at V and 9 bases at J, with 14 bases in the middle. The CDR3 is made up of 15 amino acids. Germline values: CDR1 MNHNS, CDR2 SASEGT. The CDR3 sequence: CASSEIDSWGSPLHF. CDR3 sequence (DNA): TGTGCCAGCAGTGAAATTGACAGTTGGGGTTCACCCCTCCACTTT.

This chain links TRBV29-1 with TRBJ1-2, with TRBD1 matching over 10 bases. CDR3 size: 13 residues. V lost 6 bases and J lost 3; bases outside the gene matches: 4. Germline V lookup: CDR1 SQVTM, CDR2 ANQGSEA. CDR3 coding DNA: TGCAGCGTATCGACAGGGGGCGACTATGGCTACACCTTC. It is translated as CSVSTGGDYGYTF.